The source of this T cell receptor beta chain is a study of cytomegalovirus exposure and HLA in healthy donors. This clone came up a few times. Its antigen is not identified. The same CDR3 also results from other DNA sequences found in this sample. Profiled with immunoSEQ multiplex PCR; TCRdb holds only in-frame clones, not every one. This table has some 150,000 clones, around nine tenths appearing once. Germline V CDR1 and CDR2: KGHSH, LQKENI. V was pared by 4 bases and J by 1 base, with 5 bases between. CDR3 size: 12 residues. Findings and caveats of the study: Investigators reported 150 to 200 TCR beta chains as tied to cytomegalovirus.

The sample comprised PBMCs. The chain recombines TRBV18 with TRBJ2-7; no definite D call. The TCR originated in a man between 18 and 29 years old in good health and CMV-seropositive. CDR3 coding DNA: TGTGCCAGCTCACTCTCTTCCTACGAGCAGTACTTC. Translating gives CASSLSSYEQYF.